The 22 T cell receptor beta chains reported below all come from one sample, sequenced in a study of blood T cell repertoires in COVID-19. Sequenced by immunoSEQ multiplex PCR; TCRdb stores in-frame clones only, minus some. Among about 300,000 clones listed, approximately 84% were seen once. Source material: peripheral blood. The receptors were sampled from a human donor with COVID-19, enrolled during active disease. The donor label of this sample is uncertain.

The chain has TRBV29-1 and TRBJ1-1; D gene uncertain. The V gene lost 7 bases and the J gene lost 1 base, with 4 bases spanning the gap. The CDR3 sequence is 10 residues long. Germline values: CDR1 SQVTM, CDR2 ANQGSEA. The CDR3 loop reads CSAQNTEAFF. In nucleotides, the CDR3 is TGCAGCGCCCAGAACACTGAAGCTTTCTTT.

CDR3 region: CASTYSQGSEQYF. The DNA for the CDR3 is TGTGCCAGCACCTACTCGCAGGGGTCCGAGCAGTACTTC. This chain joins TRBV6-5 and TRBJ2-7; tentatively, D is TRBD1 (6 bases). V lost 7 bases and J lost 6, with 16 bases in between. The CDR3 has 13 amino acids. Germline V gene lookup returns CDR1 MNHEY and CDR2 SVGAGI.

The chain is built from TRBV6-1 and TRBJ1-2, with a weak D call TRBD1 (6 bases). Germline V lookup: CDR1 MNHNS, CDR2 SASEGT. The CDR3 contains 16 residues. Trimming removed 2 bases from V and 1 base from J, with 14 bases in between. This chain's CDR3 is CASSEPGQRSNYGYTF. CDR3 DNA: TGTGCCAGCAGTGAACCCGGACAGCGTAGTAACTATGGCTACACCTTC.

With respect to this clone: Other DNA sequences in this specimen translate into the identical CDR3. The J gene is TRBJ1-2, the V gene TRBV5-1; 8 bases agree with TRBD1. Germline V gene sequence: CDR1 SGHRS, CDR2 YFSETQ. This CDR3 contains 13 residues. The V gene end was trimmed by 1 base and the J gene end by 6 bases; junction bases not matched to a gene: 2. CDR3 DNA sequence: TGCGCCAGCAGCTTGCAGGGGGCTGATGGCTACACCTTC. Its translation is CASSLQGADGYTF.

The rearrangement links TRBV10-3 to TRBJ1-4; TRBD1 matches at 8 bases. The CDR3 length is 17 residues. With 3 bases clipped from V and 3 bases from J, the junction kept 9 bases outside the gene matches. In germline, CDR1 is ENHRY, CDR2 SYGVKD. The CDR3 DNA reads TGTGCCATCAGTGATGACAGGGGAGGGACGGCTAATGAAAAACTGTTTTTT. This translates into CAISDDRGGTANEKLFF.

The chain employs TRBV7-2 and TRBJ1-4, with D perhaps TRBD1 (6 bases). The CDR3 totals 14 residues. CDR1 and CDR2 from the germline V gene are SGHTA and FQGNSA. Trimming stripped 1 base from V and 7 bases from J, with 10 bases between. As DNA, the CDR3 is TGTGCCAGCAGCTTAGTTGGACAGATTGAAAAACTGTTTTTT. The encoded protein is CASSLVGQIEKLFF.

The chain combines TRBV28 with TRBJ1-2, with D perhaps TRBD1 (6 bases). The CDR3 contains 15 residues. Germline loops: CDR1 MDHEN, CDR2 SYDVKM. V lost 2 bases to trimming and J lost 6 bases, with 16 bases between them. The DNA of the CDR3 is TGTGCCAGCAGTTTAATACAGGGTAGTAGAGATGGCTACACCTTC. Translation: CASSLIQGSRDGYTF.

The chain combines TRBV20-1 with TRBJ2-3; TRBD2 matches at 14 bases. Per the germline V gene, CDR1 is DFQATT and CDR2 is SNEGSKA (reference sequence). The CDR3 spans 15 residues. J was trimmed by 5 bases and V by 3 bases; bases with no gene match: 4. The CDR3 coding sequence is TGCAGTGCTAGTCGACTAGCGGGAGGGGTAGATACGCAGTATTTT. Protein product: CSASRLAGGVDTQYF.

This clone was counted only a few times. The rearrangement joins TRBV6-6 to TRBJ1-2; D possibly corresponds to TRBD1 (5 bases). Trimming shortened V by 5 bases and J by 1 base, and 8 bases separated the two germline ends. The length of the CDR3 is 13 residues. Germline CDR1 and CDR2: MNHNY and SVGAGI (reference sequence). The CDR3 DNA sequence: TGTGCCAGCAGTGCGACAGTTAACTATGGCTACACCTTC. This translates into CASSATVNYGYTF.

This clone came up once. The chain is built from TRBV10-3 and TRBJ1-5, with D perhaps matching TRBD1 (6 bases). This CDR3 contains 15 residues. Trimming took off 3 bases at V and 0 bases at J, with 9 bases between the two ends. In germline, CDR1 is ENHRY, CDR2 SYGVKD. CDR3 sequence: CAISDVGASNQPQHF. In nucleotides, the CDR3 is TGTGCCATCAGTGATGTGGGGGCTAGCAATCAGCCCCAGCATTTT.

The chain links TRBV28 to TRBJ2-7, with TRBD2 identical over 12 bases. Per germline, CDR1 MDHEN and CDR2 SYDVKM. There are 15 residues in the CDR3. Trimming cost V 5 bases and J 3 bases; bases outside gene matches: 5. The CDR3 sequence is CASSLTSGSFYEQYF. In DNA, the CDR3 is TGTGCCAGCAGTCTGACTAGCGGGAGTTTCTACGAGCAGTACTTC.

This rearrangement joins TRBV5-1 to TRBJ2-1; 8 bases line up with TRBD2. The V and J ends lost 4 bases and 6 bases, in that order; junction bases with no gene match: 9. Germline-derived CDR1 and CDR2 are SGHRS and YFSETQ. The CDR3 has 15 residues. The CDR3 here is CASSPRTSTANEQFF. In nucleotides, the CDR3 is TGCGCCAGCAGCCCTAGGACTAGCACCGCCAATGAGCAGTTCTTC. The full variable domain, in which reference TRBV5-1 and TRBJ2-1 provide the parts outside the CDR3, is KAGVTQTPRYLIKTRGQQVTLSCSPISGHRSVSWYQQTPGQGLQFLFEYFSETQRNKGNFPGRFSGRQFSNSRSEMNVSTLELGDSALYLCASSPRTSTANEQFFGPGTRLTVL.

The rearrangement uses TRBV11-2 and TRBJ2-7; 9 nucleotides align to TRBD1. The CDR3 spans 16 residues. J lost 5 bases, V lost 7 bases, and 15 bases had no gene match. CDR1 is SGHAT and CDR2 is FQNNGV in the germline V gene. CDR3 sequence: CASTLLLGTGIDEQYF. CDR3 in DNA: TGTGCCAGCACCCTCCTGCTTGGGACAGGGATCGACGAGCAGTACTTC. Full variable domain (remainder filled in from reference TRBV11-2 and TRBJ2-7): EAGVAQSPRYKIIEKRQSVAFWCNPISGHATLYWYQQILGQGPKLLIQFQNNGVVDDSQLPKDRFSAERLKGVDSTLKIQPAKLEDSAVYLCASTLLLGTGIDEQYFGPGTRLTVT.

This clone has more than one count but fewer than ten. The junction differs from germline at one of its ends, possibly a read error. The V and J genes are TRBV15 and TRBJ1-5; 7 bases agree with TRBD1. Germline-derived CDR1 and CDR2 are LNHNV and YYDKDF (reference sequence). The CDR3 has 14 amino acids. The DNA for the CDR3 is TGTGCCACCAGCCGAGACAGGGTGAATCAGCCCCAGCATTTT. Its translation: CATSRDRVNQPQHF. The entire variable domain, with the rest obtained from reference TRBV15 and TRBJ1-5, is as follows: DAMVIQNPRYQVTQFGKPVTLSCSQTLNHNVMYWYQQKSSQAPKLLFHYYDKDFNNEADTPDNFQSRRPNTSFCFLDIRSPGLGDTAMYLCATSRDRVNQPQHFGDGTRLSIL.

The V gene is TRBV19, the J gene TRBJ2-2; D is unresolved. CDR3 length equals 12 residues. V dropped 6 bases and J dropped 4 bases, with 6 bases sitting between them. The germline V gene has CDR1 LNHDA and CDR2 SQIVND (reference sequence). The CDR3 coding sequence is TGTGCCAGTAGGTCAGGCACCGGGGAGCTGTTTTTT. This encodes CASRSGTGELFF.

The rearrangement joins TRBV6-5 to TRBJ2-7; possibly TRBD1 for D (5 bases). CDR1 MNHEY and CDR2 SVGAGI come from the germline V gene. V was cut by 9 bases and J by 3 bases, with 15 bases left in between. The CDR3 has 13 residues. The DNA for the CDR3 is TGTGCCAGTGCCAGGGTCTCTGTCTACGAGCAGTACTTC. Its translation is CASARVSVYEQYF.

This clone was recorded a few times. The chain combines TRBV27 with TRBJ1-2; 11 nucleotides agree with TRBD1. Germline lookup yields CDR1 MNHEY and CDR2 SMNVEV (reference sequence). With 0 bases clipped from V and 7 bases from J, the junction kept 10 bases outside the gene matches. CDR3 size: 17 residues. CDR3 sequence: CASSLSGGQGEEVGYTF. In nucleotides, the CDR3 is TGTGCCAGCAGTTTATCGGGGGGACAGGGGGAAGAGGTTGGCTACACCTTC.

This chain links TRBV19 with TRBJ1-5, with D possibly TRBD1 on 5 matching bases. Per the germline V gene, CDR1 is LNHDA and CDR2 is SQIVND (reference sequence). The V end was cut by 4 bases, the J end by 7 bases, with 14 bases between. This CDR3 region has 14 residues. The CDR3: CASSTHQGFQPQHF. CDR3 DNA sequence: TGTGCCAGTAGTACACACCAGGGATTCCAGCCCCAGCATTTT.

The gene calls are TRBV11-3 and TRBJ1-1, with 8 bases aligning to TRBD1. The junction had 3 bases not matched to a gene; V was cut back by 5 bases and J by 4 bases. CDR1 and CDR2 from the germline V gene are SGHNT and YENEEA. CDR3 length: 13 amino acids. The CDR3 bases are TGTGCCAGCAGCCAGGACAGGGTCACTGAAGCTTTCTTT. As protein: CASSQDRVTEAFF.

The CDR3 nucleotides read TGTGCCAGCAGCTTTGGAGCGGGAGGGGGAGAGACCCAGTACTTC. This gives the protein CASSFGAGGGETQYF. V usage is TRBV5-4 and J usage is TRBJ2-5; 10 bases are a match to TRBD2. CDR3 length equals 15 residues. Germline V gives CDR1 SGHNT, CDR2 YYREEE (reference sequence). The V gene end was trimmed by 2 bases and the J gene end by 4 bases; junction bases not matched to a gene: 5. Using reference TRBV5-4 and TRBJ2-5 for the parts outside the CDR3, the full variable domain is ETGVTQSPTHLIKTRGQQVTLRCSSQSGHNTVSWYQQALGQGPQFIFQYYREEENGRGNFPPRFSGLQFPNYSSELNVNALELDDSALYLCASSFGAGGGETQYFGPGTRLLVL.

This clone was seen a few times. The V gene is TRBV3-1 (or the pseudogene TRBV3-2), the J gene TRBJ1-1; 12 bases line up with TRBD1. Looked up from germline, CDR1 is LGHDT and CDR2 is YNNKEL (reference sequence). The CDR3 length is 17 residues. V was clipped by 0 bases and J by 5 bases; unmatched bases: 7. DNA of the CDR3: TGTGCCAGCAGCCAAGAAGGGACAGGGGGCGCGGGTACTGAAGCTTTCTTT. Residues: CASSQEGTGGAGTEAFF.

The chain combines TRBV19 with TRBJ2-1; 10 positions agree with TRBD2. The CDR3 sequence is 14 residues long. The V and J ends lost 6 bases and 9 bases, in that order; junction bases with no gene match: 8. From germline, CDR1 is LNHDA and CDR2 SQIVND (reference sequence). The DNA of the CDR3 is TGTGCCAGTAGCCCGGGACTAGCGAATAGTGAGCAGTTCTTC. The encoded protein is CASSPGLANSEQFF.